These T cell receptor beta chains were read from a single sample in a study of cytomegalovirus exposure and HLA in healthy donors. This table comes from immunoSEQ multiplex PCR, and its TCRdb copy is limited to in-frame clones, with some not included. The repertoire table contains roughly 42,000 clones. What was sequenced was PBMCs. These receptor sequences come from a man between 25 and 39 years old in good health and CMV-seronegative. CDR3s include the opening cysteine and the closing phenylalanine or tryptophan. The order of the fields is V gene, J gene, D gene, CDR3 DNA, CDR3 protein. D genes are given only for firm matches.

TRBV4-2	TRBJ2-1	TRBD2	TGTGCCAGCAGCCTCGGGAGGCGGACCTACAATGAGCAGTTCTTC	CASSLGRRTYNEQFF
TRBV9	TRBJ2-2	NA	TGTGCCAGCAGCGTAGTGCAGACGAACACCGGGGAGCTGTTTTTT	CASSVVQTNTGELFF
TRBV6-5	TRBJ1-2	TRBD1	TGTGCCAGCAGTCGCGCTGACAGGGGGCGGGCTGGCTACACCTTC	CASSRADRGRAGYTF
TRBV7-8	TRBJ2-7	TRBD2	TGTGCCAGCAGCTCCCGGACTAGCGGGAGCTCCTACGAGCAGTACTTC	CASSSRTSGSSYEQYF
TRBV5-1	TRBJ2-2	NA	TGCGCCAGCAGCTTGCAAGCGGTCACCGGGGAGCTGTTTTTT	CASSLQAVTGELFF
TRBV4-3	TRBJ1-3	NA	TGCGCCAGCAGCCAAGATCCCCAAGGGAGGGACACCATATATTTT	CASSQDPQGRDTIYF
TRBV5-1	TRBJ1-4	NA	TGCGCCAGCAGCTTGGAACAGCCGGGGGAAAAACTGTTTTTT	CASSLEQPGEKLFF
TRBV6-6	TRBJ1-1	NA	TGTGCCAGCGGGAGGGCGAACACTGAAGCTTTCTTT	CASGRANTEAFF
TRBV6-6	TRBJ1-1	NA	TGTGCCAGCAGTGAGGGGGCTGAAGCTTTCTTT	CASSEGAEAFF
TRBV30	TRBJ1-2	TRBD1	TGTGCCTGCACAGGGGGAACTAACTATGGCTACACCTTC	CACTGGTNYGYTF
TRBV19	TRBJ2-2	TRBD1	TGTGCCAGTAGTATCGGACAGGCCCCCGGGGAGCTGTTTTTT	CASSIGQAPGELFF
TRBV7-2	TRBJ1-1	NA	TGTGCCAGCAGCTTAGTATCCCAGGGGCGTGAAGCTTTCTTT	CASSLVSQGREAFF
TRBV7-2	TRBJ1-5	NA	TGTGCCAGCAGCTTCGCGGGCAGCTATAATCAGCCCCAGCATTTT	CASSFAGSYNQPQHF
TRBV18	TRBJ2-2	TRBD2	TGTGCCAGCTCACCACAGCGGACTAGCGGGAATATTGACACCGGGGAGCTGTTTTTT	CASSPQRTSGNIDTGELFF
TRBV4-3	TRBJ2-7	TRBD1	TGCGCCAGCAGCCTCGGGACAGCCTACGAGCAGTACTTC	CASSLGTAYEQYF
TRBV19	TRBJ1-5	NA	TGTGCCAGTAGTCAGGGGTTGAGCCAGCCCCAGCATTTT	CASSQGLSQPQHF
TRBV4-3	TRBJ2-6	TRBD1	TGCGCCAGCAGCCAAAGTCCAGGGGGCGCTGGGGCCAACGTCCTGACTTTC	CASSQSPGGAGANVLTF
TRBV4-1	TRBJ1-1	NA	TGCGCCAGCAGCGAACGAACTCCCAACACTGAAGCTTTCTTT	CASSERTPNTEAFF
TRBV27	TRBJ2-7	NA	TGTGCCAGCAGTTGGCAGGCTTCCTACGAGCAGTACTTC	CASSWQASYEQYF
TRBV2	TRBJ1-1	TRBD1	TGTGCCAGCAGTTATGGGACAGCCATGAACACTGAAGCTTTCTTT	CASSYGTAMNTEAFF
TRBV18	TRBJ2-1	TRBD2	TGTGCCAGCTCACCCCTAGCGGGAGAGTATTACAATGAGCAGTTCTTC	CASSPLAGEYYNEQFF
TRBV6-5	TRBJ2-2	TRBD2	TGTGCCAGCAGCGGGACTAAGAACACCGGGGAGCTGTTTTTT	CASSGTKNTGELFF
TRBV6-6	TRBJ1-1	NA	TGTGCCAGCAGTTCGACAGGGAACACTGAAGCTTTCTTT	CASSSTGNTEAFF
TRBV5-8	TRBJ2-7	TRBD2	TGTGCCAGCAGCACCGGGACTAGCGGGAGTGATTCCTACGAGCAGTACTTC	CASSTGTSGSDSYEQYF
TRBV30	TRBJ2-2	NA	TGTGCCTGGAGGTCAGCGGAGTTCACCGGGGAGCTGTTTTTT	CAWRSAEFTGELFF
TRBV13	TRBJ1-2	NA	TGTGCCAGCAGCCTACAGGGTAACTATGGCTACACCTTC	CASSLQGNYGYTF
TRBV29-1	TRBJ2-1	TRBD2	TGCAGCGTTGAGACTAGCGATTGGTACAATGAGCAGTTCTTC	CSVETSDWYNEQFF
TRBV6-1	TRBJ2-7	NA	TGTGCCAGCAGACATATTCCAGGGGCCTACGAGCAGTACTTC	CASRHIPGAYEQYF
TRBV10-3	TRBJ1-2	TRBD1	TGTGCCATCAGTCCATCACCGACAGGGGCTGGGGGCTACACCTTC	CAISPSPTGAGGYTF
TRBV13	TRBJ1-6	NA	TGTGCCAGCAGCTTACGGGGGACGGATAATTCACCCCTCCACTTT	CASSLRGTDNSPLHF
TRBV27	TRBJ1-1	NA	TGTGCCAGCAGTTCTGCCAGGAACACTGAAGCTTTCTTT	CASSSARNTEAFF
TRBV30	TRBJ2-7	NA	TGTGCCTGGAGTTCAGGACGGAGGGAGCAGTACTTC	CAWSSGRREQYF
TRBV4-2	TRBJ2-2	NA	TGTGCCAGCAGCCAAGATATCCCCGGGGAGCTGTTTTTT	CASSQDIPGELFF
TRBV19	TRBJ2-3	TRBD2	TGTGCCAGTAAAACTAGCGGTACAGATACGCAGTATTTT	CASKTSGTDTQYF
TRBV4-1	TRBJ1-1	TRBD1	TGCGCCAGCAGCCAACCAGACAGGGGGAATGAAGCTTTCTTT	CASSQPDRGNEAFF
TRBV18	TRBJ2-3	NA	TGTGCCAGCTCACCACGGTCAGGGGGCACAGATACGCAGTATTTT	CASSPRSGGTDTQYF
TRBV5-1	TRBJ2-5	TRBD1	TGCGCCAGCAGCGTGTCGCCGGGACAGGGATGGCAAGAGACCCAGTACTTC	CASSVSPGQGWQETQYF
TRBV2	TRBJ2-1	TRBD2	TGTGCCAGGAAACCGGGACTAGCGGGAGTCGAGCAGTTCTTC	CARKPGLAGVEQFF
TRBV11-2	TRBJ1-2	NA	TGTGCCAGCAGCCTATCGGACAACTACTATGGCTACACCTTC	CASSLSDNYYGYTF
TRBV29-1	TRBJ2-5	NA	TGCAGTCATGACAGACTCCAAGAGACCCAGTACTTC	CSHDRLQETQYF
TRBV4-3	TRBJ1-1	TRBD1	TGCGCCAGCAGCCCCGGGCGGACAGGGGGCACTGAAGCTTTCTTT	CASSPGRTGGTEAFF
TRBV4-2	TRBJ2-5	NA	TGTGCCAGCAGCCAACCTCTTCGGGACTCGAGTGGGACCCAGTACTTC	CASSQPLRDSSGTQYF
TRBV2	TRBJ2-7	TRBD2	TGTGCCAGCAGTGATCCCAGCGGGAGCCTCGCCTACGAGCAGTACTTC	CASSDPSGSLAYEQYF
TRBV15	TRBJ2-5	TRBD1	TGTGCCACCAGCAGAGTAGGGACAGGGGACCTCGGGGAGACCCAGTACTTC	CATSRVGTGDLGETQYF
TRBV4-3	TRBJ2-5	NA	TGCGCCAGCAGCCAAGATACGAGCGGCGGGGAGACCCAGTACTTC	CASSQDTSGGETQYF
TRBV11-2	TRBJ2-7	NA	TGTGCCAGCAGCCCCTTGGCGGTCTACGAGCAGTACTTC	CASSPLAVYEQYF
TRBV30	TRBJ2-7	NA	TGTGCCTGGAGTCGGACAGACTACGAGCAGTACTTC	CAWSRTDYEQYF
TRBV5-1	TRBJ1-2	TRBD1	TGCGCCAGCAGCTTGGCGGCGACAGGGTGGCACTATGGCTACACCTTC	CASSLAATGWHYGYTF
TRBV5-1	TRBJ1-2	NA	TGCGCCACCCGGCGTTGGGAGGCCGGCTATGGCTACACCTTC	CATRRWEAGYGYTF
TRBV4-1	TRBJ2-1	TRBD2	TGCGCCAGCAGCCAAGGTAGCGGGAGCGAACGAGGCTACAATGAGCAGTTCTTC	CASSQGSGSERGYNEQFF
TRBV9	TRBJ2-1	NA	TGTGCCAGCAGCCTCAGGGGGGCGGGACAAAACAATGAGCAGTTCTTC	CASSLRGAGQNNEQFF
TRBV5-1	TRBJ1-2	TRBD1	TGCGCCAGCAGCTATGGGACAGGGCGAAGCGACGGCTACACCTTC	CASSYGTGRSDGYTF
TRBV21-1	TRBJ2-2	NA	TGTGCCAGCAGCAATCTCCCCGGGGAGCTGTTTTTT	CASSNLPGELFF
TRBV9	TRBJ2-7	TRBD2	TGTGCCAGCAGCGTAGGACCGGGAGGGCCCTACGAGCAGTACTTC	CASSVGPGGPYEQYF
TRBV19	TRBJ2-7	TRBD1	TGTGCCAGTAGTCCGGACAGGGGGCGCGAGCAGTACTTC	CASSPDRGREQYF
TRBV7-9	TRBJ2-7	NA	TGTGCCAGCAGCTCTGGACAGTACTACGAGCAGTACTTC	CASSSGQYYEQYF